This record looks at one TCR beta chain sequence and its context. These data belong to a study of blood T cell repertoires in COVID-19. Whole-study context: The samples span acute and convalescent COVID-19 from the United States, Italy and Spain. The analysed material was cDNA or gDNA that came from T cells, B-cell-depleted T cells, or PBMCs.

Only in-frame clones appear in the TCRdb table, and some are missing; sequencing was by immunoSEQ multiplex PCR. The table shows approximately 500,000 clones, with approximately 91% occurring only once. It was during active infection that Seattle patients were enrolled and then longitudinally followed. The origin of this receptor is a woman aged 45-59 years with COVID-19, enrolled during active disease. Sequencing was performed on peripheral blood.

The CDR3 nucleotides read TGTGCCAGCATCACAGGGGGCGACACTGAAGCTTTCTTT. It encodes CASITGGDTEAFF. The V call is TRBV28, the J call TRBJ1-1, with 9 bases aligning to TRBD1. Germline lookup yields CDR1 MDHEN and CDR2 SYDVKM. CDR3 length equals 13 residues. Trimming cost V 7 bases and J 3 bases; bases outside gene matches: 3.